This TCR beta chain was documented in a study of spatial heterogeneity in lung cancer. This clonotype was observed at least ten times. TCRdb ran MiXCR on the 5' RACE reads and lists one entry per CDR3 protein. The sample comprises about 50,000 distinct CDR3 sequences, 7.5% to 9% of which are singletons, and 10% to 15% rests with the top ten. The trim removed 7 bases at V and 1 base at J, leaving 6 bases unmatched. The length of the CDR3 is 16 residues. Per germline, CDR1 MNHNY and CDR2 SVGAGI (reference sequence). The time point here: sample taken at primary tumor resection. Whole RNA, isolated from tumor, nontumor lung or frozen PBMC, was sequenced without prior sorting.

The chain combines TRBV6-6 with TRBJ1-5; TRBD1 matches at 11 bases. The clonotype originates from a female donor with early-stage non-small cell lung cancer. The source material was PBMCs, sampled at surgery. CDR3 in DNA: TGTGCCAGCACCGGGGACAGGGGGTACAGCAATCAGCCCCAGCATTTT. Protein sequence: CASTGDRGYSNQPQHF.